This T cell receptor beta chain was found in a study of blood T cells in healthy people across ages. Each sample used at least 6 million PBMCs. With a J-beta primer mix and a sample-barcoded 5' primer, a second PCR ran roughly 6 to 11 cycles. TCRdb redid the calling of the 5' RACE reads with MiXCR, one entry per CDR3 protein. The data show 1,100,000 or so distinct CDR3 sequences, more than 35% seen once. Sequencing was done on a sample of blood. The receptor was derived from a woman aged 60-75 years in good health.

This CDR3 is CASSQLPTSIDTQYF. As DNA, the CDR3 is TGCGCCAGCAGTCAATTACCGACATCAATAGATACGCAGTATTTT. V gene TRBV23-1 combines with J gene TRBJ2-3; D gene ambiguous. TRBV23-1 is flagged as an ORF with uncertain function. The CDR3 runs to 15 residues. V dropped 1 base and J dropped 5 bases, with 13 bases sitting between them.